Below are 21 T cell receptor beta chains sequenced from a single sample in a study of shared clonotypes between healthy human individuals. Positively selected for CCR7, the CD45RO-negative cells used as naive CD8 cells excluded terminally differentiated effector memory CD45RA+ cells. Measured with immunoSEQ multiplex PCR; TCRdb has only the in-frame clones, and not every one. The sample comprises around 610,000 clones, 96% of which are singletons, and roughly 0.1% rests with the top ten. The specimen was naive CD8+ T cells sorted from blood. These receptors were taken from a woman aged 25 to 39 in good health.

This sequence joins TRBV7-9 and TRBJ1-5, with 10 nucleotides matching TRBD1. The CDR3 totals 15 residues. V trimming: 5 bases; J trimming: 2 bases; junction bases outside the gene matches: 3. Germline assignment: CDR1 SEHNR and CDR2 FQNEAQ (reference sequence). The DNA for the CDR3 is TGTGCCAGCAGCCCCGGACAGGGGGGCAATCAGCCCCAGCATTTT. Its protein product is CASSPGQGGNQPQHF.

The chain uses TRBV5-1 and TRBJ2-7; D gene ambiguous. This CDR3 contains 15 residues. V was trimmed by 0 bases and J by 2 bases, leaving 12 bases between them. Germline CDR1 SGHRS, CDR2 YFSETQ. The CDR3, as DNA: TGCGCCAGCAGCTTGGGGGCGGATTTCGCCTACGAGCAGTACTTC. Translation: CASSLGADFAYEQYF.

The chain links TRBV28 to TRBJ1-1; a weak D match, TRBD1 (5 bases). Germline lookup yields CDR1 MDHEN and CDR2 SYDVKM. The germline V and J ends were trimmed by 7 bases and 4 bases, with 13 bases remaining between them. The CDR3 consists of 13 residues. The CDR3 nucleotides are TGTGCCAGCACCTTGGGGCGGCTCACTGAAGCTTTCTTT. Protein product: CASTLGRLTEAFF.

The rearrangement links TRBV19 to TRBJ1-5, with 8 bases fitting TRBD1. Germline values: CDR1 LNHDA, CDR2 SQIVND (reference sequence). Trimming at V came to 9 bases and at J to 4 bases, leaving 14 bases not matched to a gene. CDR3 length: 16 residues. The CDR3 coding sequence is TGTGCCAGCAATCACAGGGGGACAGGATTGAATCAGCCCCAGCATTTT. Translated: CASNHRGTGLNQPQHF.

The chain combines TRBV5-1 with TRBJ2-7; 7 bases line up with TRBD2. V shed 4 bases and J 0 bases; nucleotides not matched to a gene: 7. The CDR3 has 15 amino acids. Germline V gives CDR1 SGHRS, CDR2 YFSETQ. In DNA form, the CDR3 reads TGCGCCAGCAGCCCCAAGCGGGGAGACTCCTACGAGCAGTACTTC. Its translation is CASSPKRGDSYEQYF. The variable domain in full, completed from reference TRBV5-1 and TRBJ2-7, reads KAGVTQTPRYLIKTRGQQVTLSCSPISGHRSVSWYQQTPGQGLQFLFEYFSETQRNKGNFPGRFSGRQFSNSRSEMNVSTLELGDSALYLCASSPKRGDSYEQYFGPGTRLTVT.

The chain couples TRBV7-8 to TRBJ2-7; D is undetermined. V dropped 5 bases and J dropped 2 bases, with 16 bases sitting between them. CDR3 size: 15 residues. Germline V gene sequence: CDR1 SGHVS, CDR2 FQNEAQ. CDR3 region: CASSTLASLPYEQYF. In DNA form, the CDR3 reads TGTGCCAGCAGCACTCTCGCCTCTCTGCCCTACGAGCAGTACTTC.

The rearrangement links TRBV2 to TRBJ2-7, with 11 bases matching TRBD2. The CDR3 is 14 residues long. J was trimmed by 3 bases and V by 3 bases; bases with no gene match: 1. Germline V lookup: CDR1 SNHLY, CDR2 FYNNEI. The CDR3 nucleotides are TGTGCCAGCAGTGAGGGACTAGCGGACTACGAGCAGTACTTC. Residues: CASSEGLADYEQYF. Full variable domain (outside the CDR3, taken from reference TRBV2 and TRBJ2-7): EPEVTQTPSHQVTQMGQEVILRCVPISNHLYFYWYRQILGQKVEFLVSFYNNEISEKSEIFDDQFSVERPDGSNFTLKIRSTKLEDSAMYFCASSEGLADYEQYFGPGTRLTVT.

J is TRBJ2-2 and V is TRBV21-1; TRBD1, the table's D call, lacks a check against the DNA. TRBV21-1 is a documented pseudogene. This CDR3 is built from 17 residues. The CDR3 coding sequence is TGTGCCAGCAGCAATCTAGGACAGGGAGGGTCCACCGGGGAGCTGTTTTTT. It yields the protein CASSNLGQGGSTGELFF.

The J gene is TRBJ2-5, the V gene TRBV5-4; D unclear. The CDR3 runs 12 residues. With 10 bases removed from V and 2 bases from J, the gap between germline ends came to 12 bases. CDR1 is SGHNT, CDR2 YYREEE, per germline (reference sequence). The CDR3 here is CAWMDAQETQYF. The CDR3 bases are TGTGCCTGGATGGATGCTCAAGAGACCCAGTACTTC.

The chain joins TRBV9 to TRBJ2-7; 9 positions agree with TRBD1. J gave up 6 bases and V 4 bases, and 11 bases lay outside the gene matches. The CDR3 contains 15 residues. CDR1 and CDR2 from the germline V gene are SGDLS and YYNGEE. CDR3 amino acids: CASSSTGTGTSEQYF. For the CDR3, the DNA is TGTGCCAGCAGCTCAACCGGGACAGGGACTTCCGAGCAGTACTTC.

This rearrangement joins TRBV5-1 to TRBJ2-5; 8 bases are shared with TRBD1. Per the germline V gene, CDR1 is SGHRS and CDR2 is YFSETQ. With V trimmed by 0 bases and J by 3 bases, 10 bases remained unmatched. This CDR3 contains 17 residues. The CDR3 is CASSLEVGQDAEETQYF. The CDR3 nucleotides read TGCGCCAGCAGCTTGGAGGTGGGACAGGACGCAGAAGAGACCCAGTACTTC.

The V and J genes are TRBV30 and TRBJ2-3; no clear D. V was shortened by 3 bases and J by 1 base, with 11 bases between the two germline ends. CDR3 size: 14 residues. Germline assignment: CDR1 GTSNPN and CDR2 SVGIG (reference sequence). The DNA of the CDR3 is TGTGCCTGGAGCGTAAAAAAGGGCACAGATACGCAGTATTTT. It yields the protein CAWSVKKGTDTQYF.

CDR3 nucleotide sequence: TGTGCCAGCAGTCTCAGTGGGGTTACGACTGAAGCTTTCTTT. Translated: CASSLSGVTTEAFF. The chain links TRBV28 to TRBJ1-1, with D unclear. CDR1 and CDR2 from the germline V gene are MDHEN and SYDVKM. The CDR3 has 14 amino acids. V was shortened by 5 bases and J by 5 bases, with 15 bases between the two germline ends.

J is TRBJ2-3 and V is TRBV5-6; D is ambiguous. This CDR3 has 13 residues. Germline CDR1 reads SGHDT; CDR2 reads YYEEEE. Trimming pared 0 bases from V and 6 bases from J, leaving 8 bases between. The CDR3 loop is CASSLALPDTQYF. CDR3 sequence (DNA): TGTGCCAGCAGCTTGGCCCTACCCGATACGCAGTATTTT. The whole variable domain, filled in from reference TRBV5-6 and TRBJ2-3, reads DAGVTQSPTHLIKTRGQQVTLRCSPKSGHDTVSWYQQALGQGPQFIFQYYEEEERQRGNFPDRFSGHQFPNYSSELNVNALLLGDSALYLCASSLALPDTQYFGPGTRLTVL.

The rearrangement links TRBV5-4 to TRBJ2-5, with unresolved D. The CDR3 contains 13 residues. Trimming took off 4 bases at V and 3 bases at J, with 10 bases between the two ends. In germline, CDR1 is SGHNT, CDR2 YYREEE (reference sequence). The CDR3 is CASSTEAEETQYF. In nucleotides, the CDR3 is TGTGCCAGCAGCACCGAGGCTGAAGAGACCCAGTACTTC.

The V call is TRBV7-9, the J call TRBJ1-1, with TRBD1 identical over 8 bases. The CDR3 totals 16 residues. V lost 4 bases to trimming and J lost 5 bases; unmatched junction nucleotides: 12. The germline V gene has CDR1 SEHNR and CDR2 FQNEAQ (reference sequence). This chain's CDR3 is CASSSLPTGERTEAFF. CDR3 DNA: TGTGCCAGCAGCTCCTTACCGACAGGGGAGAGGACTGAAGCTTTCTTT.

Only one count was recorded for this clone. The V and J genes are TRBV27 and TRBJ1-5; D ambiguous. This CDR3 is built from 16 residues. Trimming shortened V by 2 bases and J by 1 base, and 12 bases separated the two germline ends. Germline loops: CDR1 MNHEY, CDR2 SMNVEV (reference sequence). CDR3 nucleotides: TGTGCCAGCAGTTTACTCTCGGGTATAAGCAATCAGCCCCAGCATTTT. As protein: CASSLLSGISNQPQHF.

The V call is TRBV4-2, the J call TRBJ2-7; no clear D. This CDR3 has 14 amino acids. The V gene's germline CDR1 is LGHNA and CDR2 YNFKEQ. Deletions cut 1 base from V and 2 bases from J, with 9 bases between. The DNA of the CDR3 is TGTGCCAGCAGCCAAGGGACGGAGACCTACGAGCAGTACTTC. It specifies CASSQGTETYEQYF.

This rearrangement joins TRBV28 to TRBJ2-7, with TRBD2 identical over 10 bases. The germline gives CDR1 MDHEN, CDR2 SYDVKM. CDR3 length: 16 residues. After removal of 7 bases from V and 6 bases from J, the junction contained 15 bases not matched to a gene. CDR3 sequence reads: CASTRSGRGFLFEQYF. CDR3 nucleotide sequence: TGTGCCAGCACCCGAAGCGGGAGGGGGTTTTTATTCGAGCAGTACTTC.

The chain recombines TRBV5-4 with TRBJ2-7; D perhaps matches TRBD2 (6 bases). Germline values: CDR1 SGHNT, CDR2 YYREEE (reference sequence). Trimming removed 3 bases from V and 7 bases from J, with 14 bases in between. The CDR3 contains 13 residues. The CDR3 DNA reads TGTGCCAGCAGCTCGACGGAGGGCAAAGAGCAGTACTTC. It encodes CASSSTEGKEQYF.

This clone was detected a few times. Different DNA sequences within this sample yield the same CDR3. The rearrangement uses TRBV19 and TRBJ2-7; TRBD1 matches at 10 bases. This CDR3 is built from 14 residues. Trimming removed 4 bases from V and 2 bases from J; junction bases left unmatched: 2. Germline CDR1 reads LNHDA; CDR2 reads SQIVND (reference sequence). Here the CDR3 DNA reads TGTGCCAGTAGTACAGGACAGGGGGCCTACGAGCAGTACTTC. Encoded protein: CASSTGQGAYEQYF.